These 15 T cell receptor beta chains share one sample of origin, sequenced in a study of OX40 agonist ivuxolimab in advanced cancers. Generated by immunoSEQ multiplex PCR, the TCRdb table keeps only in-frame clones and is missing some. This table has roughly 61,000 clones, approximately 90% appearing once. Sequenced material: CD4+ or CD8+ T cells sorted from blood, taken in a trial of the OX40 agonist ivuxolimab. Source of these receptors: an adult with an advanced solid tumor such as melanoma, head and neck, liver or kidney cancer.

The gene calls are TRBV5-1 and TRBJ2-1; the match to TRBD2 covers 9 bases. V was pared by 6 bases and J by 0 bases, with 10 bases of the junction left unmatched. CDR1 and CDR2 (germline): SGHRS, YFSETQ. This CDR3 comprises 17 residues. The DNA of the CDR3 is TGCGCCAGCAATTCACGCGGGGGGGCTGACTCCTACAATGAGCAGTTCTTC. Its protein is CASNSRGGADSYNEQFF. Supplemented by reference TRBV5-1 and TRBJ2-1, the full variable domain reads KAGVTQTPRYLIKTRGQQVTLSCSPISGHRSVSWYQQTPGQGLQFLFEYFSETQRNKGNFPGRFSGRQFSNSRSEMNVSTLELGDSALYLCASNSRGGADSYNEQFFGPGTRLTVL.

In its sample, this clone was seen a few times. This chain links TRBV11-2 with TRBJ2-7, with 12 positions matching TRBD1. CDR3 length: 17 residues. Germline trimming cut 5 bases from V and 3 bases from J; bases unmatched to any gene: 11. Germline V CDR1 and CDR2: SGHAT, FQNNGV. CDR3 in amino acids: CASSTHRDRGRIYEQYF. The CDR3 region has the DNA TGTGCCAGCAGCACCCATCGGGACAGGGGGCGCATCTACGAGCAGTACTTC.

The chain couples TRBV6-1 to TRBJ2-7; 10 bases are a match to TRBD1. Trimming cost V 4 bases and J 3 bases; bases outside gene matches: 6. The length of the CDR3 is 15 residues. Germline CDR1 and CDR2: MNHNS and SASEGT. CDR3 amino acids: CASSAVGTGVYEQYF. The CDR3 DNA follows: TGTGCCAGCAGTGCTGTCGGGACAGGGGTCTACGAGCAGTACTTC.

Remarks on this clone: A junction end diverges from the germline sequence, so it may reflect a read error. This sequence joins TRBV6-1 and TRBJ1-5; D is unresolved. CDR3 length: 13 amino acids. Germline CDR1 and CDR2: MNHNS and SASEGT. CDR3 sequence (DNA): TGTGCCAGCAGTCCCGGTAGCCATCAGCCCCAGCATTTT. Amino acids: CASSPGSHQPQHF.

V is TRBV11-2 and J is TRBJ1-1; D might be TRBD1 (6 bases). The CDR3 is 14 amino acids. V shed 1 base and J shed 4 bases, with 10 bases lying between them. Germline-derived CDR1 and CDR2 are SGHAT and FQNNGV. This CDR3 reads CASSLAEGVTEAFF. CDR3 sequence (DNA): TGTGCCAGCAGCTTAGCAGAGGGGGTCACTGAAGCTTTCTTT.

The gene calls are TRBV18 and TRBJ1-5; 8 bases line up with TRBD1. Unmatched junction bases numbered 5, after V lost 3 bases and J lost 4 bases. Per the germline V gene, CDR1 is KGHSH and CDR2 is LQKENI. The CDR3 runs to 15 residues. This chain's CDR3 is CASSPRGQVNQPQHF. The CDR3 DNA is TGTGCCAGCTCACCTCGGGGACAGGTTAATCAGCCCCAGCATTTT.

The chain joins TRBV4-1 to TRBJ2-3; 8 bases line up with TRBD2. Losses at the gene ends were 3 bases for V and 8 bases for J; bases not matched to a gene: 10. The germline gives CDR1 MGHRA, CDR2 YSYEKL. This CDR3 is 15 amino acids long. The CDR3, as DNA: TGCGCCAGCAGCCATTCGGGGGGGAGCGTCGGTACGCAGTATTTT. This sequence encodes CASSHSGGSVGTQYF.

The V gene is TRBV4-3, the J gene TRBJ2-1, with TRBD2 as a possible D gene (5 bases). CDR3 length equals 14 residues. V was cut by 7 bases and J by 5 bases, with 15 bases left in between. Germline V gene data show CDR1 as LGHNA and CDR2 as YSLEER. The CDR3 DNA reads TGCGCCAGCAAGGACTCCCAAACCAACAATGAGCAGTTCTTC. Translating it yields CASKDSQTNNEQFF.

The V gene is TRBV5-8, the J gene TRBJ2-7; 9 nucleotides line up with TRBD2. Germline loops: CDR1 SGHTS, CDR2 YDEGEE. V dropped 3 bases and J dropped 2; count of bases not matched to a gene: 12. The CDR3 sequence is 17 residues long. The CDR3 DNA sequence: TGTGCCAGCAGCTCGGGGGCGGGGGGGAAACCGACCTACGAGCAGTACTTC. Protein product: CASSSGAGGKPTYEQYF.

The chain joins TRBV6-6 to TRBJ2-1, with TRBD1 matching over 8 bases. Germline CDR1 is MNHNY and CDR2 is SVGAGI (reference sequence). V dropped 0 bases and J dropped 8; count of bases not matched to a gene: 9. This CDR3 contains 16 residues. The CDR3 reads CASSYSAGGERYEQFF. The CDR3 DNA sequence: TGTGCCAGCAGTTACTCGGCAGGGGGCGAGCGGTATGAGCAGTTCTTC.

The chain employs TRBV7-3 and TRBJ2-1; 11 nucleotides align to TRBD2. CDR3 size: 16 residues. Germline-derived CDR1 and CDR2 are SGHTA and FQGTGA. V lost 5 bases to trimming and J lost 7 bases; unmatched junction nucleotides: 10. The DNA for the CDR3 is TGTGCCAGCAGCCCATTAGCGGGGGGGCACGATAATGAGCAGTTCTTC. It is translated as CASSPLAGGHDNEQFF. Full variable domain (outside the CDR3, taken from reference TRBV7-3 and TRBJ2-1): GAGVSQTPSNKVTEKGKYVELRCDPISGHTALYWYRQSLGQGPEFLIYFQGTGAADDSGLPNDRFFAVRPEGSVSTLKIQRTERGDSAVYLCASSPLAGGHDNEQFFGPGTRLTVL.

The chain has TRBV6-1 and TRBJ1-5; tentatively, D is TRBD1 (5 bases). Looked up from germline, CDR1 is MNHNS and CDR2 is SASEGT. V was pared by 2 bases and J by 4 bases, with 9 bases between. The CDR3 runs to 14 residues. The chain's CDR3 is CASSEQWGNQPQHF. CDR3 nucleotides: TGTGCCAGCAGTGAACAGTGGGGGAATCAGCCCCAGCATTTT.

This chain joins TRBV7-2 and TRBJ1-4; possibly TRBD1 for D (5 bases). Germline V gene lookup returns CDR1 SGHTA and CDR2 FQGNSA. The CDR3 extends over 16 amino acids. The V and J ends lost 5 bases and 8 bases respectively, with 21 bases between them. The CDR3 reads CASSPRILRWGEKLFF. CDR3 nucleotide sequence: TGTGCCAGCAGCCCCCGTATTCTCAGATGGGGGGAAAAACTGTTTTTT.

This clone was observed a few times. The V call is TRBV11-2, the J call TRBJ1-2, with 8 positions matching TRBD1. The J segment lost 7 bases and the V segment lost 0 bases, leaving 1 base of the junction unmatched. CDR1 is SGHAT, CDR2 FQNNGV, per germline. CDR3 length: 13 residues. The CDR3 region has the DNA TGTGCCAGCAGCTTAGACAGGGGGCCTGGCTACACCTTC. Amino acids: CASSLDRGPGYTF.

The chain links TRBV19 to TRBJ2-4; no clear D. The CDR3 runs to 18 residues. Germline V gene data show CDR1 as LNHDA and CDR2 as SQIVND (reference sequence). V gave up 5 bases and J gave up 0 bases, with 20 bases separating them. Written as DNA, the CDR3 is TGTGCCAGTAGTCTTCAAGAGAGACCCGAATTAGCCAAAAACATTCAGTACTTC. Translation: CASSLQERPELAKNIQYF.